Presented here are 7 T cell receptor beta chains from one specimen sequenced in a study of shared clonotypes between healthy human individuals. Produced via immunoSEQ multiplex PCR; TCRdb's table is partial and in-frame only. The table shows millions of clones, with 85% to 95% occurring only once. The sequenced material came from naive CD4+ T cells sorted from blood. The sample's subset: CD45RA+ positively selected. Receptors were obtained from a man aged 18-30 years in good health.

This clone was recorded once. CDR3 bases: TGCGCCAGCAGCCATAGCGGGGGACCCCCCTACGAGCAGTACTTC. It translates to CASSHSGGPPYEQYF. The V call is TRBV5-1, the J call TRBJ2-7; 9 bases agree with TRBD2. The CDR3 totals 15 residues. Trimming at V came to 4 bases and at J to 2 bases, leaving 7 bases not matched to a gene. Germline V gene sequence: CDR1 SGHRS, CDR2 YFSETQ.

There are a few counts of this clone. Other DNA sequences of this sample code for an identical CDR3. The rearrangement joins TRBV11-2 to TRBJ1-1; perhaps TRBD1 as D (6 bases). This CDR3 is built from 14 residues. Germline V gives CDR1 SGHAT, CDR2 FQNNGV. V shed 3 bases and J shed 1 base, with 9 bases lying between them. The CDR3 nucleotides are TGTGCCAGCAGCTTCTTACAGGGGAACACTGAAGCTTTCTTT. Encoded protein: CASSFLQGNTEAFF. The full variable domain, in which reference TRBV11-2 and TRBJ1-1 provide the parts outside the CDR3, is EAGVAQSPRYKIIEKRQSVAFWCNPISGHATLYWYQQILGQGPKLLIQFQNNGVVDDSQLPKDRFSAERLKGVDSTLKIQPAKLEDSAVYLCASSFLQGNTEAFFGQGTRLTVV.

The chain joins TRBV7-8 to TRBJ2-1; D unclear. This CDR3 is built from 14 residues. Trimming removed 5 bases from V and 7 bases from J, with 15 bases in between. The germline gives CDR1 SGHVS, CDR2 FQNEAQ. In DNA, the CDR3 is TGTGCCAGCAGCGCCGTCAAGGGTTGGAATGAGCAGTTCTTC. Amino acids: CASSAVKGWNEQFF.

The genes are TRBV18 and TRBJ2-1; the match to TRBD2 covers 8 bases. Trimming removed 2 bases from V and 2 bases from J; junction bases left unmatched: 2. The CDR3 loop spans 15 amino acids. Per germline, CDR1 KGHSH and CDR2 LQKENI. The CDR3 loop is CASSPSGGTYNEQFF. DNA for the CDR3: TGTGCCAGCTCACCAAGCGGGGGTACCTACAATGAGCAGTTCTTC.

The genes are TRBV7-9 and TRBJ2-5, with 8 bases lining up with TRBD1. The CDR3 sequence is 14 residues long. J gave up 4 bases and V 3 bases, and 4 bases lay outside the gene matches. The V gene's germline CDR1 is SEHNR and CDR2 FQNEAQ (reference sequence). CDR3 sequence reads: CASSLGQAGETQYF. The CDR3 DNA follows: TGTGCCAGCAGCTTGGGACAGGCCGGAGAGACCCAGTACTTC. The full variable domain, its missing parts supplied by reference TRBV7-9 and TRBJ2-5, is DTGVSQNPRHKITKRGQNVTFRCDPISEHNRLYWYRQTLGQGPEFLTYFQNEAQLEKSRLLSDRFSAERPKGSFSTLEIQRTEQGDSAMYLCASSLGQAGETQYFGPGTRLLVL.

The chain employs TRBV23-1 and TRBJ1-5; D unclear. TRBV23-1 is identified as an open reading frame with a role that is uncertain. This CDR3 has 15 residues. V dropped 7 bases and J dropped 0 bases, with 13 bases sitting between them. The CDR3 bases are TGCGCCAGCACCACCAAGTCCAATAGCAATCAGCCCCAGCATTTT. This translates into CASTTKSNSNQPQHF.

The CDR3 here is CARSSFEHRDRDTEAFF. For the CDR3, the DNA is TGTGCCAGAAGCTCCTTCGAACACCGGGACAGGGACACTGAAGCTTTCTTT. This chain connects TRBV5-3 to TRBJ1-1; 9 positions agree with TRBD1. TRBV5-3 is filed as an ORF, its function uncertain. CDR3 length equals 17 residues. The junction had 12 bases not matched to a gene; V was cut back by 3 bases and J by 3 bases.